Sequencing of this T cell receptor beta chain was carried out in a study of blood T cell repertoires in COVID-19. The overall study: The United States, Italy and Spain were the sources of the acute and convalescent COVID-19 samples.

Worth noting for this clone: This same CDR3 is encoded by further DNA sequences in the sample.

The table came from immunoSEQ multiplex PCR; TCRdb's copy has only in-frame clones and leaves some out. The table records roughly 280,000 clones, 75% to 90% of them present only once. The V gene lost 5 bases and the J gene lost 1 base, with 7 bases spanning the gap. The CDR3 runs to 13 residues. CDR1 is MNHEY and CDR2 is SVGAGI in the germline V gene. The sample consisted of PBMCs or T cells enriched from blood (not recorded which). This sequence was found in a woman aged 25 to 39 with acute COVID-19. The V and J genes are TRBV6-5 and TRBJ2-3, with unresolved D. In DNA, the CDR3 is TGTGCCAGCAGTCGTGGAGGCACAGATACGCAGTATTTT. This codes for CASSRGGTDTQYF.